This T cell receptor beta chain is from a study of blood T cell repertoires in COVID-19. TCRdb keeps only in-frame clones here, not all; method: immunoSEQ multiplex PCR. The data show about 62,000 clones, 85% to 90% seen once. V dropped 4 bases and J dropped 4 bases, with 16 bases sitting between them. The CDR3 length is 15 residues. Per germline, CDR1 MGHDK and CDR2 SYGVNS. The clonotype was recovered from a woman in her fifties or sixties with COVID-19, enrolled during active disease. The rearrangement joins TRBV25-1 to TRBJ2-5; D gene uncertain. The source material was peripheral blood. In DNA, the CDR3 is TGTGCCAGCAGTGGTCCCCCTCCAATGAGAGAGACCCAGTACTTC. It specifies CASSGPPPMRETQYF.